This T cell receptor (beta chain) was profiled in a study of shared clonotypes between healthy human individuals. Data came from immunoSEQ multiplex PCR; TCRdb stores just in-frame clones and leaves some out. This sample has about 120,000 clones; about 62% occur once, and the top ten carry about 22%. The receptor comes from a woman aged 30 to 39 in good health. Specimen: memory CD8+ T cells sorted from blood. Stated subset: CD45RO+ cells pooled with CCR7-negative TemRA cells.

CDR3 region: CASSKRAGVEDTQYF. The CDR3 nucleotides are TGTGCCAGCAGCAAGAGAGCGGGAGTAGAAGATACGCAGTATTTT. The chain joins TRBV11-3 to TRBJ2-3; 8 bases agree with TRBD2. This CDR3 is 15 amino acids long. Germline V gene lookup returns CDR1 SGHNT and CDR2 YENEEA. Trimming cost V 5 bases and J 5 bases; bases outside gene matches: 9.